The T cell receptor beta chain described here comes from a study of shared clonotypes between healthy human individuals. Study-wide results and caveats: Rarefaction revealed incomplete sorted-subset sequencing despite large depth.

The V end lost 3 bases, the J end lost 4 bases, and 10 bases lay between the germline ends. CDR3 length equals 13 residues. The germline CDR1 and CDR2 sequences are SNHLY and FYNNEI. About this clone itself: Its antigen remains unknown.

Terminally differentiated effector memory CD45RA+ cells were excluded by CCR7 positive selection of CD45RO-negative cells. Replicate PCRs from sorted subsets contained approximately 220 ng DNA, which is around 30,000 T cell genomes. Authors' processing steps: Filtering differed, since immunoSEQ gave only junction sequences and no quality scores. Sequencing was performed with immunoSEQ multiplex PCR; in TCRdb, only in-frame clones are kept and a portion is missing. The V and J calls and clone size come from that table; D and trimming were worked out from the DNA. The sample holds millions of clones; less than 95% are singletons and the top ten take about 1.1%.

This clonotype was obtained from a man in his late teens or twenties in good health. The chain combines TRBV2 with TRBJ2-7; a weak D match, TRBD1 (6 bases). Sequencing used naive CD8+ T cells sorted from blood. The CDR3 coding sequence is TGTGCCAGCAGTGAGGGACAAAGATACGAGCAGTACTTC. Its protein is CASSEGQRYEQYF.